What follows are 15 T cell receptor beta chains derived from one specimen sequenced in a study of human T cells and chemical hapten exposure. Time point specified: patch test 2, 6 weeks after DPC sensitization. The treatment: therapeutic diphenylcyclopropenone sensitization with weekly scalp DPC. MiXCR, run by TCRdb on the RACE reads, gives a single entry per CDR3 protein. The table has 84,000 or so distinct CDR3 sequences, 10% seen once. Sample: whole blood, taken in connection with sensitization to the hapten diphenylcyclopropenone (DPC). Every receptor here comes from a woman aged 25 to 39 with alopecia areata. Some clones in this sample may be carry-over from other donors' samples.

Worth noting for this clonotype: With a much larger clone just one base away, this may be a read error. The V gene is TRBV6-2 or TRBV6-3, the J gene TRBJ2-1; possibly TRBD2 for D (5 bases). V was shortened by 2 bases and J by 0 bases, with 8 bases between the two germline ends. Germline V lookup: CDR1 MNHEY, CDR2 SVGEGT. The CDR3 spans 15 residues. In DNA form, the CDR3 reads TGTGCCAGCAGTTACGGTGGGAGCTCCTACAATGAGCAGTTCTTC. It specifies CASSYGGSSYNEQFF.

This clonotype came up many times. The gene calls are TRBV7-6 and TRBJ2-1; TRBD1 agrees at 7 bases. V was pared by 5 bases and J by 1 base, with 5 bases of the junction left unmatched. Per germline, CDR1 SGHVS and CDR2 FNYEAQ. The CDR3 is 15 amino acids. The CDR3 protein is CASSRRDRSYNEQFF. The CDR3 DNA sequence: TGTGCCAGCAGCCGAAGGGACAGATCCTACAATGAGCAGTTCTTC.

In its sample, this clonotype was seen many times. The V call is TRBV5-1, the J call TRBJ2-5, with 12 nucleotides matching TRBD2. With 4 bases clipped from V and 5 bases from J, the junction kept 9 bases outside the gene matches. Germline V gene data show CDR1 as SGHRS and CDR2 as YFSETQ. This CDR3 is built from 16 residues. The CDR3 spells CASSLSTSGSSETQYF. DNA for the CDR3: TGCGCCAGCAGCCTTTCGACTAGCGGGAGTTCGGAGACCCAGTACTTC. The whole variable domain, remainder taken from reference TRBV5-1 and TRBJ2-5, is KAGVTQTPRYLIKTRGQQVTLSCSPISGHRSVSWYQQTPGQGLQFLFEYFSETQRNKGNFPGRFSGRQFSNSRSEMNVSTLELGDSALYLCASSLSTSGSSETQYFGPGTRLLVL.

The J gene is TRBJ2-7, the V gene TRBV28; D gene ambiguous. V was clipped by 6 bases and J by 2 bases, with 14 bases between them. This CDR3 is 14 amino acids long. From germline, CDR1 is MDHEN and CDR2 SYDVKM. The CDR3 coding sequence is TGTGCCAGCAGATCCTCATCACCCCCCTACGAGCAGTACTTC. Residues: CASRSSSPPYEQYF.

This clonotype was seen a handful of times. The chain's CDR3 is CASSSQENTEAFF. The CDR3 coding sequence is TGTGCCAGCAGCTCCCAGGAGAACACTGAAGCTTTCTTT. The chain links TRBV7-2 to TRBJ1-1; D is ambiguous. V was pared by 4 bases and J by 1 base, with 7 bases between. Germline-derived CDR1 and CDR2 are SGHTA and FQGNSA. The CDR3 loop spans 13 amino acids. Looking up the rest from reference TRBV7-2 and TRBJ1-1 gives the full variable domain: GAGVSQSPSNKVTEKGKDVELRCDPISGHTALYWYRQSLGQGLEFLIYFQGNSAPDKSGLPSDRFSAERTGGSVSTLTIQRTQQEDSAVYLCASSSQENTEAFFGQGTRLTVV.

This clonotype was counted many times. The CDR3 sequence: CASSPDFSGANVLTF. CDR3 bases: TGTGCCAGCAGCCCCGACTTCTCTGGGGCCAACGTCCTGACTTTC. The chain carries TRBV5-6 and TRBJ2-6; D uncertain. Germline V CDR1 and CDR2: SGHDT, YYEEEE. Trimming removed 4 bases from V and 0 bases from J, with 8 bases in between. The CDR3 sequence is 15 residues long. Together with reference TRBV5-6 and TRBJ2-6, the CDR3 gives the full variable domain: DAGVTQSPTHLIKTRGQQVTLRCSPKSGHDTVSWYQQALGQGPQFIFQYYEEEERQRGNFPDRFSGHQFPNYSSELNVNALLLGDSALYLCASSPDFSGANVLTFGAGSRLTVL.

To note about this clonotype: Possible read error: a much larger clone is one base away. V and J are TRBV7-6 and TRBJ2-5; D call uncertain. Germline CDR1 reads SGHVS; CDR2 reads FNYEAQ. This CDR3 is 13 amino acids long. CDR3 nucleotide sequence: TGTGCCAGCAGCCTACTATACCAAGAGTCCCAGTACTTC. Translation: CASSLLYQESQYF.

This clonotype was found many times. The CDR3 reads CSASRTGGAYTGELFF. In DNA, the CDR3 is TGCAGTGCTAGTCGGACAGGGGGCGCGTACACCGGGGAGCTGTTTTTT. The rearrangement joins TRBV20-1 to TRBJ2-2; 11 bases align to TRBD1. V shed 3 bases, J shed 3 bases, and the junction held 6 bases outside the gene matches. CDR3 length: 16 residues. CDR1 is DFQATT, CDR2 SNEGSKA, per germline (reference sequence).

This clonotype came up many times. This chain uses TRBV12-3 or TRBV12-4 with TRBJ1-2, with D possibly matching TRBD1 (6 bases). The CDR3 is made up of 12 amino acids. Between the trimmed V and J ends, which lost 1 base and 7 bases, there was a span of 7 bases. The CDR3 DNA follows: TGTGCCAGCAGTTTAGGGGGGGCTGGCTACACCTTC. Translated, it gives CASSLGGAGYTF.

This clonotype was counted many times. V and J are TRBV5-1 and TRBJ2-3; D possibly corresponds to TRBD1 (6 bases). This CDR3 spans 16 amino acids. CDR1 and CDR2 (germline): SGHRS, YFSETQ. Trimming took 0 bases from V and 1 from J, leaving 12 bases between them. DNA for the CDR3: TGCGCCAGCAGCTTGGCGGGGACAACCCGCACAGATACGCAGTATTTT. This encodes CASSLAGTTRTDTQYF.

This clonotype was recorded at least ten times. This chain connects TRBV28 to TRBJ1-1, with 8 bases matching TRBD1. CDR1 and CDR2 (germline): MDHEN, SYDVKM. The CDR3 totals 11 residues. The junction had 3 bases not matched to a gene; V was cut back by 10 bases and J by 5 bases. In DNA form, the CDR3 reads TGTGCCACGACAGGGGAGACTGAAGCTTTCTTT. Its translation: CATTGETEAFF.

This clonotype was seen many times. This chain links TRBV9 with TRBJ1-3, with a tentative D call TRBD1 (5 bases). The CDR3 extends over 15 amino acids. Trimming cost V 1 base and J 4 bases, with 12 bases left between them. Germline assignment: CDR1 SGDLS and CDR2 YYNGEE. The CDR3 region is CASSVQGSGGNTIYF. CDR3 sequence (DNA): TGTGCCAGCAGCGTACAGGGTTCGGGCGGAAACACCATATATTTT.

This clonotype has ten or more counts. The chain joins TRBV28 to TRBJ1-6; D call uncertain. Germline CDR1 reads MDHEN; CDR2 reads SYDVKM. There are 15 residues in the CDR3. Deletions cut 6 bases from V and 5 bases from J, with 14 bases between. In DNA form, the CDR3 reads TGTGCCAGCAGCACCCTCGGTGGGAATAATTCACCCCTCCACTTT. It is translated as CASSTLGGNNSPLHF.

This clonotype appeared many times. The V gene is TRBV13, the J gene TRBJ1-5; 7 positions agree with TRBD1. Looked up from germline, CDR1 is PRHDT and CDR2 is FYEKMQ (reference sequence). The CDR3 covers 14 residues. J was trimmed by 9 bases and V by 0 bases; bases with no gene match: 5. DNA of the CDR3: TGTGCCAGCAGCTTAGGGCCAGGGGGGTGGCCCCAGCATTTT. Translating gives CASSLGPGGWPQHF.

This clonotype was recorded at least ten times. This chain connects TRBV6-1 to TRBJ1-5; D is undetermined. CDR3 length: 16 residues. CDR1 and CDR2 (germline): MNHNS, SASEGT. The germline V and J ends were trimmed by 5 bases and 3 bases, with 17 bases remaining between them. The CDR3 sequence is CASSLPGPSTNQPQHF. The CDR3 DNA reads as TGTGCCAGCAGTCTGCCGGGTCCCTCCACCAATCAGCCCCAGCATTTT.